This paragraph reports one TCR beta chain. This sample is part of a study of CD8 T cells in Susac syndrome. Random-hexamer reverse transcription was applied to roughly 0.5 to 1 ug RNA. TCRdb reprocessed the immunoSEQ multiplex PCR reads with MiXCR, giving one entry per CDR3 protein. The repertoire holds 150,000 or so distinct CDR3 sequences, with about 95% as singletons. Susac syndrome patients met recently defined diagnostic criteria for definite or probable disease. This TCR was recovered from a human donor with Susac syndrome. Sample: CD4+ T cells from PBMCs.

Here the CDR3 DNA reads TGTGCCAGCAGCCAAGATGCCGGGGGCGAAGAGACCCAGTACTTC. Translated, it gives CASSQDAGGEETQYF. This rearrangement joins TRBV4-2 to TRBJ2-5; TRBD1 or TRBD2 may be the D gene (6 bases each). The CDR3 is made up of 15 amino acids. Looked up from germline, CDR1 is LGHNA and CDR2 is YNFKEQ. V lost 0 bases to trimming and J lost 3 bases, with 11 bases between them.